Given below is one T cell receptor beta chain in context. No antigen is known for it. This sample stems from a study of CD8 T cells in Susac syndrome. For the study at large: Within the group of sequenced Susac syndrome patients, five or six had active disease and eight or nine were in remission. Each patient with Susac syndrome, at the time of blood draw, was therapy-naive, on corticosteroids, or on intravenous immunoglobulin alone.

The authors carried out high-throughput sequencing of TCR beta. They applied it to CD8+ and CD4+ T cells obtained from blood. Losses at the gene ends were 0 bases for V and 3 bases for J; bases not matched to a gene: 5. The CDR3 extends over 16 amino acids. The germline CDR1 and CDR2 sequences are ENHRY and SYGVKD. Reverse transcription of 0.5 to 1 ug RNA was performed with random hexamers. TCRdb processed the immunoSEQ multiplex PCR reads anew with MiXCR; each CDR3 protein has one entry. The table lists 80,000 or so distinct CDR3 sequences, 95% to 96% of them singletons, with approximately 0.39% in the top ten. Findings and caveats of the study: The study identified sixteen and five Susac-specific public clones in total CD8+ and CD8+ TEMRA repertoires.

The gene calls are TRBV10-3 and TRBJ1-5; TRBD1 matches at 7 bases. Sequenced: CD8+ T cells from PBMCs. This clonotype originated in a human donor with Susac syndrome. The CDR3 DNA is TGTGCCATCAGTGAGTCTCTACAGGGGCTCAATCAGCCCCAGCATTTT. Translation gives CAISESLQGLNQPQHF.